The clone carrying this T cell receptor (beta chain) was recorded many times. The sample originates from a study of T-cell reconstitution after alpha-beta-depleted transplantation in children. Germline CDR1 is SGHRS and CDR2 is YFSETQ. Trimming cost V 0 bases and J 5 bases, with 17 bases left between them. The CDR3 consists of 16 residues. During its preparation, the TCRbeta library received unique molecular identifiers. TCRdb reprocessed the PCR reads via MiXCR and lists one record per CDR3 protein. The sample contains 400,000 to 500,000 distinct CDR3 sequences, approximately 10% of which appear only once.

This clonotype originated in a human donor who donated a stem cell graft to a child with acute myeloid leukemia. The chain joins TRBV5-1 to TRBJ1-1; maybe TRBD1 (6 bases). Material: PBMCs from the stem cell graft donor, obtained from the stem cell graft. CDR3 in DNA: TGCGCCAGCAGCTTGGGTTTCGGCAGGGGCACTACTGAAGCTTTCTTT. This translates into CASSLGFGRGTTEAFF. The variable domain in full, with the rest retrieved from reference TRBV5-1 and TRBJ1-1, is KAGVTQTPRYLIKTRGQQVTLSCSPISGHRSVSWYQQTPGQGLQFLFEYFSETQRNKGNFPGRFSGRQFSNSRSEMNVSTLELGDSALYLCASSLGFGRGTTEAFFGQGTRLTVV.